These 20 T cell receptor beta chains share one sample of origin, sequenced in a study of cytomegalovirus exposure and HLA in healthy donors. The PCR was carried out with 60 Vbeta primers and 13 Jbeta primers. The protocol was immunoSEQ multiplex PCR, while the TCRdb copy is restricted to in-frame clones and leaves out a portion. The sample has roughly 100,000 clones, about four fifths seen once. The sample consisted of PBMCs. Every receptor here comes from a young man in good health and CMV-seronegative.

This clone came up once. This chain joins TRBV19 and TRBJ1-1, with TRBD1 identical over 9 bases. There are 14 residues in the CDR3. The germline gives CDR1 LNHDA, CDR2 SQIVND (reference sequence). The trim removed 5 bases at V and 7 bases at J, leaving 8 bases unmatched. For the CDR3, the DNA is TGTGCCAGTAGTCCCGGACAGGGGAAGGGTGAAGCTTTCTTT. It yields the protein CASSPGQGKGEAFF.

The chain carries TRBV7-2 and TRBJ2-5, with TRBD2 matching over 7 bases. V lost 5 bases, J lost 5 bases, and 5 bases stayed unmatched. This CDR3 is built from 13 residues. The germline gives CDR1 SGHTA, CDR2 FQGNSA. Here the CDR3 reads CASSGSGLETQYF. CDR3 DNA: TGTGCCAGCAGCGGTAGCGGGCTCGAGACCCAGTACTTC.

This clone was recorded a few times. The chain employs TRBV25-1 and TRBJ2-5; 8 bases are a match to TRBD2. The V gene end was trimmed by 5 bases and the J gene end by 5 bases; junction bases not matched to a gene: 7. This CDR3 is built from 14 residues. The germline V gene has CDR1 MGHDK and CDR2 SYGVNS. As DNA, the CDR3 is TGTGCCAGCAGTCTGGGCGGGGGGACGGAGACCCAGTACTTC. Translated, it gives CASSLGGGTETQYF.

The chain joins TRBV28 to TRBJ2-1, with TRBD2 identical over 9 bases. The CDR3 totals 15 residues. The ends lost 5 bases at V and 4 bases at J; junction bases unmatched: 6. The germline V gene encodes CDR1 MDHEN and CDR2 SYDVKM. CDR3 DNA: TGTGCCAGCAGTCCTCTAGCGGGGAGGTACAATGAGCAGTTCTTC. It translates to CASSPLAGRYNEQFF. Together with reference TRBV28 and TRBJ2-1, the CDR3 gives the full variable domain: DVKVTQSSRYLVKRTGEKVFLECVQDMDHENMFWYRQDPGLGLRLIYFSYDVKMKEKGDIPEGYSVSREKKERFSLILESASTNQTSMYLCASSPLAGRYNEQFFGPGTRLTVL.

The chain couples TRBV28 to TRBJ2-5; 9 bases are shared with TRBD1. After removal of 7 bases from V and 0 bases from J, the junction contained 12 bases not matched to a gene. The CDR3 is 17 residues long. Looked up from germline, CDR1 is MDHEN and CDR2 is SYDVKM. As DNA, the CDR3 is TGTGCCAGCACCCGGGTAACTTACAGGGGGCACCAAGAGACCCAGTACTTC. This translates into CASTRVTYRGHQETQYF.

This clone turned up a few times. DNA of the CDR3: TGTGCCAGCCGGGATTTCAGAGAGACCCAGTACTTC. Translation gives CASRDFRETQYF. This sequence joins TRBV7-9 and TRBJ2-5; weak D call: TRBD2 (5 bases). The CDR3 consists of 12 residues. Trimming removed 8 bases at V and 4 bases at J, with 11 bases between. The germline gives CDR1 SEHNR, CDR2 FQNEAQ (reference sequence).

The chain's CDR3 is CASRRLAGSTGELFF. As DNA, the CDR3 is TGTGCCAGCAGGAGGTTAGCGGGGAGCACCGGGGAGCTGTTTTTT. V and J are TRBV27 and TRBJ2-2, with 8 bases lining up with TRBD2. The ends lost 6 bases at V and 4 bases at J; junction bases unmatched: 7. Germline V lookup: CDR1 MNHEY, CDR2 SMNVEV (reference sequence). The CDR3 has 15 amino acids.

CDR3 in DNA: TGTGCCAGCAGTTACAGGACAGGGACTGGAAACACCATATATTTT. It encodes CASSYRTGTGNTIYF. The chain employs TRBV6-5 and TRBJ1-3; the match to TRBD1 covers 8 bases. After removal of 2 bases from V and 2 bases from J, the junction contained 2 bases not matched to a gene. This CDR3 region has 15 residues. Germline-derived CDR1 and CDR2 are MNHEY and SVGAGI.

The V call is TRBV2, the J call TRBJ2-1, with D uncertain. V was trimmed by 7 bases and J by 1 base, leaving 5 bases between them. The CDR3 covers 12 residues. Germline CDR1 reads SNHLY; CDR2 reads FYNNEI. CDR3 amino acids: CASTRSYNEQFF. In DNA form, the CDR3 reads TGTGCCAGCACTCGGTCCTACAATGAGCAGTTCTTC.

CDR3 sequence (DNA): TGCGCCAGCAGCCTAGGTTCCAATGAGCAGTTCTTC. It is translated as CASSLGSNEQFF. The chain uses TRBV5-1 and TRBJ2-1; D is unclear. Germline assignment: CDR1 SGHRS and CDR2 YFSETQ. There are 12 residues in the CDR3. Trimming left V 4 bases short and J 6 bases short, with 8 bases between.

CDR3 nucleotides: TGTGCCAGCAGCCCCGTAGCGGGGGGGACCTACAATGAGCAGTTCTTC. It specifies CASSPVAGGTYNEQFF. This chain connects TRBV7-9 to TRBJ2-1; 11 bases align to TRBD2. Germline CDR1 SEHNR, CDR2 FQNEAQ (reference sequence). The V and J ends lost 5 bases and 2 bases, in that order; junction bases with no gene match: 5. There are 16 residues in the CDR3.

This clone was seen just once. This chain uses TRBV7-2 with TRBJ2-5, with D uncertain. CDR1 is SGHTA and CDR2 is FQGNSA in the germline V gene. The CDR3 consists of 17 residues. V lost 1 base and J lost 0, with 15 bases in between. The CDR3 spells CASSLVSPFFYQETQYF. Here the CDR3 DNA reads TGTGCCAGCAGCTTAGTGTCTCCGTTTTTTTACCAAGAGACCCAGTACTTC.

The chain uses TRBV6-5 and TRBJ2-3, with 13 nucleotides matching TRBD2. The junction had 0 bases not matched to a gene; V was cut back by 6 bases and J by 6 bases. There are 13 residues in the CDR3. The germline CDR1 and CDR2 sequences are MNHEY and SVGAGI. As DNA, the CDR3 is TGTGCCAGCAGACTAGCGGGGGGGGATACGCAGTATTTT. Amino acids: CASRLAGGDTQYF.

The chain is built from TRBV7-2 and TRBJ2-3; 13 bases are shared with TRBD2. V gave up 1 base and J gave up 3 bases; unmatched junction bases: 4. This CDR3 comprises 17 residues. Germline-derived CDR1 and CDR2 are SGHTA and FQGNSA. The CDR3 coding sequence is TGTGCCAGCAGCTTAGTGACTAGCGGGGGGTTAACAGATACGCAGTATTTT. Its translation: CASSLVTSGGLTDTQYF.

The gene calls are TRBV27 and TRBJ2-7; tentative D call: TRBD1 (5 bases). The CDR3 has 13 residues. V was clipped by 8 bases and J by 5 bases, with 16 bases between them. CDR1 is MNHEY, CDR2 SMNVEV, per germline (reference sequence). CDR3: CASLDILDHEQYF. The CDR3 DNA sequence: TGTGCCAGCCTGGACATATTGGACCACGAGCAGTACTTC.

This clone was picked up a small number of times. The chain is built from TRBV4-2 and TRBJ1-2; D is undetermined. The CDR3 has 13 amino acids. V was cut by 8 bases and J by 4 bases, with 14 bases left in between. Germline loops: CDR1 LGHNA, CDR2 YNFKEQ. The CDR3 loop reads CASLDSQSYGYTF. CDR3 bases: TGTGCCAGCCTGGACTCCCAGAGCTATGGCTACACCTTC.

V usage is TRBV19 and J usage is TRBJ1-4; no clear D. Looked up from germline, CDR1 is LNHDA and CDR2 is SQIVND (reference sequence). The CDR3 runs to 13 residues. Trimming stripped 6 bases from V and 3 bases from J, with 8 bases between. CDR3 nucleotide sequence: TGTGCCAGTAGATCAGTTCCTAATGAAAAACTGTTTTTT. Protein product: CASRSVPNEKLFF.

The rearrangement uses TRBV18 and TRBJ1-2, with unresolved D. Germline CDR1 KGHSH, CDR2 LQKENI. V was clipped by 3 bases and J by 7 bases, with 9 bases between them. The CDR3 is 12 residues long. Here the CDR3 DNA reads TGTGCCAGCTCACCGTCGTCCTCTGGCTACACCTTC. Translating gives CASSPSSSGYTF.

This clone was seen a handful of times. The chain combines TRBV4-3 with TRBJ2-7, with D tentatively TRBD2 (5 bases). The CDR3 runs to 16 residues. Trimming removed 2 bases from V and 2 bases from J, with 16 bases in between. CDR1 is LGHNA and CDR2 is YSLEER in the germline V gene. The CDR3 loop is CASSQLSSGSAYEQYF. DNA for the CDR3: TGCGCCAGCAGCCAACTGTCCAGCGGTTCAGCCTACGAGCAGTACTTC.

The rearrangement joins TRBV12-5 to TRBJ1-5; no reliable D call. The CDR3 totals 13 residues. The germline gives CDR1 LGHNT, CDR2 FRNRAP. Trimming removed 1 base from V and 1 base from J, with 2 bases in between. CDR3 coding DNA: TGTGCTAGTGGTTTGGCGAGCAATCAGCCCCAGCATTTT. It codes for CASGLASNQPQHF.